The 11 T cell receptor beta chains below all came from one sample that was sequenced in a study of response to subunit inactivated influenza vaccine. TCRdb re-called the RT-PCR reads through MiXCR, storing one row per CDR3 protein. In the table there are more than 400,000 distinct CDR3 sequences, around 7.9% of which are singletons. This specimen consisted of PBMCs from blood, obtained around 25 months after vaccination. Every receptor here comes from a man aged 50 to 69 who received an inactivated influenza vaccine.

The chain carries TRBV4-2 and TRBJ1-2; a weak D match, TRBD1 (5 bases). V was shortened by 0 bases and J by 0 bases, with 8 bases between the two germline ends. The CDR3 has 15 residues. In germline, CDR1 is LGHNA, CDR2 YNFKEQ. The CDR3 loop is CASSQDWGTNYGYTF. The CDR3 DNA sequence: TGTGCCAGCAGCCAAGATTGGGGGACTAACTATGGCTACACCTTC.

Only a few counts were recorded for this clonotype. This chain joins TRBV12-3 or TRBV12-4 and TRBJ1-1; 7 bases line up with TRBD1. Trimming cost V 6 bases and J 3 bases; bases outside gene matches: 7. This CDR3 spans 14 amino acids. The CDR3 DNA reads TGTGCCAGCAGCCCCCAGACAGGGTACACTGAAGCTTTCTTT. It is translated as CASSPQTGYTEAFF.

There are a few counts of this clonotype. This rearrangement joins TRBV19 to TRBJ2-7; the match to TRBD2 covers 9 bases. Unmatched junction bases numbered 6, after V lost 4 bases and J lost 2 bases. Germline values: CDR1 LNHDA, CDR2 SQIVND (reference sequence). This CDR3 has 15 residues. Written as DNA, the CDR3 is TGTGCCAGTAGTAACCGAGCGGGAGGCGCCTACGAGCAGTACTTC. Protein: CASSNRAGGAYEQYF.

The rearrangement links TRBV20-1 to TRBJ2-4; weak D call: TRBD2 (7 bases). CDR1 and CDR2 (germline): DFQATT, SNEGSKA (reference sequence). The CDR3 extends over 15 amino acids. The V gene lost 3 bases and the J gene lost 0 bases, with 12 bases spanning the gap. The chain's CDR3 is CSASGGALAKNIQYF. The CDR3, as DNA: TGCAGTGCTAGTGGGGGGGCTTTAGCCAAAAACATTCAGTACTTC.

This clonotype showed up just a few times. V and J are TRBV5-1 and TRBJ2-2; TRBD1 agrees at 7 bases. Trimming removed 8 bases from V and 5 bases from J; junction bases left unmatched: 12. The CDR3 contains 15 residues. Germline V gene data show CDR1 as SGHRS and CDR2 as YFSETQ. The CDR3 coding sequence is TGCGCCAGTAAGGGACAGTCCTCTTGGACCGGGGAGCTGTTTTTT. It encodes CASKGQSSWTGELFF.

The chain carries TRBV29-1 and TRBJ2-7; D not resolved. Germline assignment: CDR1 SQVTM and CDR2 ANQGSEA. The CDR3 is 13 amino acids. V was trimmed by 5 bases and J by 6 bases, leaving 17 bases between them. CDR3 sequence reads: CSVSGRVKGEQYF. CDR3 nucleotides: TGCAGCGTTTCTGGTAGGGTGAAGGGCGAGCAGTACTTC.

A remark on this clonotype: A much bigger clone sits one base away, suggesting this may be a read error. The chain has TRBV3-1 and TRBJ2-1, with 9 nucleotides matching TRBD1. Unmatched junction bases numbered 7, after V lost 5 bases and J lost 8 bases. Germline V gene lookup returns CDR1 LGHDT and CDR2 YNNKEL (reference sequence). This CDR3 region has 14 residues. The CDR3 DNA follows: TGTGCCAGCAGCAAGGTGGGACAGGGATATGAGCAGTTCTTC. This translates into CASSKVGQGYEQFF.

This clonotype was recorded many times. The chain is built from TRBV20-1 and TRBJ2-3; D is perhaps TRBD2 (5 bases). V was pared by 6 bases and J by 5 bases, with 12 bases between. The CDR3 has 12 amino acids. Germline V gene data show CDR1 as DFQATT and CDR2 as SNEGSKA (reference sequence). DNA for the CDR3: TGCAGTGCCCTGCCTCGGGGAGATACGCAGTATTTT. Residues: CSALPRGDTQYF.

This clonotype was counted between two and nine times. The chain combines TRBV6-2 or TRBV6-3 with TRBJ2-5, with 11 bases identical to TRBD2. The J segment lost 2 bases and the V segment lost 2 bases, leaving 4 bases of the junction unmatched. The CDR3 has 16 amino acids. Per germline, CDR1 MNHEY and CDR2 SVGEGT. The CDR3 region has the DNA TGTGCCAGCAGTTACGTACTAGCGGGAGTGCAAGAGACCCAGTACTTC. Its translation: CASSYVLAGVQETQYF.

This clonotype was observed a handful of times. The CDR3 spells CASSQDPPNGRLVPEQYF. As DNA, the CDR3 is TGCGCCAGCAGCCAAGATCCACCCAACGGACGGCTTGTCCCCGAGCAGTACTTC. This chain uses TRBV4-1 with TRBJ2-7; no definite D call. The CDR3 totals 18 residues. V lost 0 bases and J 6 bases, leaving 24 bases between the germline ends. Germline V gene sequence: CDR1 MGHRA, CDR2 YSYEKL.

The sample holds a few counts of this clonotype. This rearrangement joins TRBV7-2 to TRBJ2-1; D may be TRBD2 (5 bases). Looked up from germline, CDR1 is SGHTA and CDR2 is FQGNSA. The CDR3 contains 12 residues. Trimming left V 6 bases short and J 5 bases short, with 8 bases between. CDR3 DNA: TGTGCCAGCAGGCCAGCGGACAATGAGCAGTTCTTC. Translated: CASRPADNEQFF.